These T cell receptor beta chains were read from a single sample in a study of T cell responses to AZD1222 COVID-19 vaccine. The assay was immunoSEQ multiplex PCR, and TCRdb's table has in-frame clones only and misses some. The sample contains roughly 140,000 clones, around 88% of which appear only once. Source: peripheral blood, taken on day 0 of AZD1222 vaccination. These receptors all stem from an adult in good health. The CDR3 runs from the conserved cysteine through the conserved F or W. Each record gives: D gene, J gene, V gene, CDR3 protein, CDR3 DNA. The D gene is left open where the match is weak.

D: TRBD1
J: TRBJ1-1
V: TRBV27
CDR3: CASSFRGGQAEAFF
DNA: TGTGCCAGCAGTTTCAGGGGTGGACAGGCTGAAGCTTTCTTT

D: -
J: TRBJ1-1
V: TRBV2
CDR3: CASKNHARGTEAFF
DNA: TGTGCCAGCAAAAACCATGCTCGAGGCACTGAAGCTTTCTTT

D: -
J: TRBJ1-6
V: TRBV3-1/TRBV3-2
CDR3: CASRQGLHNSPLHF
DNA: TGTGCCAGCAGGCAGGGCCTACATAATTCACCCCTCCACTTT

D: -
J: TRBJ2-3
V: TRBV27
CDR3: CATQTSTDTQYF
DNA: TGTGCCACCCAAACGAGCACAGATACGCAGTATTTT

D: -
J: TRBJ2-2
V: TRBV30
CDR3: CAWSQTTGELFF
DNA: TGTGCCTGGAGCCAGACCACCGGGGAGCTGTTTTTT

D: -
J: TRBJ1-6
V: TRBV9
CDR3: CASSLPNSPLHF
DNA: TGTGCCAGCAGCCTCCCGAATTCACCCCTCCACTTT

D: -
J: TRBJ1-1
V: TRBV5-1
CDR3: CASAPAGRNTEAFF
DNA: TGCGCCAGCGCCCCTGCGGGACGCAACACTGAAGCTTTCTTT

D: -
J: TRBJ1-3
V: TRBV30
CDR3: CAWSVGVYSGNTIYF
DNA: TGTGCCTGGAGTGTAGGGGTCTATTCGGGAAACACCATATATTTT

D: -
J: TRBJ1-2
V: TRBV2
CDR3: CASSESRVANYGYTF
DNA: TGTGCCAGCAGTGAAAGTAGGGTAGCTAACTATGGCTACACCTTC

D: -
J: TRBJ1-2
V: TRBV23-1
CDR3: CASSQSSIPTHRRYYGYTF
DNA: TGCGCCAGCAGTCAATCCTCAATCCCCACGCATAGACGGTACTATGGCTACACCTTC